This TCR beta chain stems from a study of shared clonotypes between healthy human individuals. Study context: Each donor had three CD4 naive, three CD4 memory, two CD8 naive and one CD8 memory plate. Study observations and caveats: Having only a few donors restricted how much genetic and exposure-history diversity was captured.

Clones were sequenced by immunoSEQ multiplex PCR, and TCRdb holds only the in-frame ones, with some missing. The sample shows some 2.1 million clones, roughly 94% of them seen only once. For this clone: Its specificity is unknown. This specimen includes other DNA sequences encoding the same CDR3.

V shed 0 bases and J shed 4 bases, with 6 bases lying between them. Germline CDR1 is MNHEY and CDR2 is SVGAGI. This CDR3 has 14 residues. Naive CD8 isolation took CD45RO-negative cells positively selected for CCR7 and excluded terminally differentiated effector memory CD45RA+ cells. The sequencing sample was made of naive CD8+ T cells sorted from blood. The chain joins TRBV6-5 to TRBJ2-2; no definite D call. The source of this sequence is a man younger than 35 in good health. Here the CDR3 reads CASSYSGFTGELFF. The CDR3 DNA reads as TGTGCCAGCAGTTACTCGGGGTTCACCGGGGAGCTGTTTTTT.